Detailed here is one TCR beta chain. The antigen remains undetermined. The data were taken from a study of shared clonotypes between healthy human individuals. Study observations and caveats: How much donors shared clonotypes was expected to be affected by sequencing depth.

Germline lookup yields CDR1 LNHDA and CDR2 SQIVND (reference sequence). V lost 5 bases, J lost 7 bases, and 12 bases lay in between. This CDR3 spans 13 amino acids. An assay was performed, and its level was deep. Using 200 ng DNA, approximately 27,000 T cell genomes, the sorted-subset replicate PCRs were run. As originally analysed: Filtering differed, since immunoSEQ gave only junction sequences and no quality scores. Assay: immunoSEQ multiplex PCR; the TCRdb copy retains only in-frame clones and omits some. D and trimming were read from the DNA, whereas the V and J calls and clone size are those reported in that table. The data contain under 600,000 clones, about 96% of them singletons.

Sequenced input: naive CD4+ T cells sorted from blood. Subset reported: CD45RA+ positively selected. This chain uses TRBV19 with TRBJ1-5, with no clear D. The receptor's source is a woman in her twenties or thirties in good health. The CDR3 DNA reads as TGTGCCAGTAGTGTTACGGGTTACCAGCCCCAGCATTTT. This sequence encodes CASSVTGYQPQHF.